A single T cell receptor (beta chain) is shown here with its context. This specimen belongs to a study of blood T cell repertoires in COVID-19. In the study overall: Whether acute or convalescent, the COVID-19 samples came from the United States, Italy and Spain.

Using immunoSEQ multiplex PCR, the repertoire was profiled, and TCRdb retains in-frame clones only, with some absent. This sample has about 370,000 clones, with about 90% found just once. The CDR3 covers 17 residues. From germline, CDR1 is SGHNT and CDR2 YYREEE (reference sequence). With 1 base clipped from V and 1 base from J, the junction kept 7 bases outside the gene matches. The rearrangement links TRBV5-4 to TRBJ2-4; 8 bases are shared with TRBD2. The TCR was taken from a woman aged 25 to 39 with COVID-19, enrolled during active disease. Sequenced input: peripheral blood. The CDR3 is CASSLNLGGGAKNIQYF. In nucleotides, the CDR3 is TGTGCCAGCAGCTTGAATCTGGGCGGGGGGGCCAAAAACATTCAGTACTTC.